This T cell receptor beta chain derives from a study of technical replicates of blood from a few donors. Measured with immunoSEQ multiplex PCR; TCRdb has only the in-frame clones, and not every one. The sample consists of 100,000 or so clones, around 96% of them appearing once. Germline values: CDR1 SEHNR, CDR2 FQNEAQ (reference sequence). With 0 bases removed from V and 5 bases from J, the gap between germline ends came to 13 bases. This CDR3 is 15 amino acids long. This clone was counted only a few times. The specimen sequenced was T cells isolated from PBMCs. This TCR was recovered from a human donor in good health. The gene calls are TRBV7-9 and TRBJ1-1, with D unresolved. This CDR3 reads CASSLALIKKTEAFF. The CDR3 DNA follows: TGTGCCAGCAGCTTAGCGCTAATTAAGAAAACTGAAGCTTTCTTT.